This T cell receptor beta chain was recorded in a study of Ad26.COV2.S vaccination and SARS-CoV-2 variants. Study as a whole: Once, or twice with 56 days between doses, Ad26.COV2.S was given intramuscularly. Broader study findings: Comparable non-spike TCR breadth was observed in vaccine and placebo recipients. There was a possibility that the TCR breadth and depth analyses underestimated total T cell responses. Vaccine recipients surpassed placebo recipients in spike-specific TCR breadth.

A remark on this clone: Antigen: not known.

Profiling relied on immunoSEQ multiplex PCR, and the TCRdb table lists in-frame clones only, not all of them. Among roughly 500,000 clones listed, approximately 88% were seen once. Treatment meaning: 15 to 20 received Ad26.COV2.S at low or high dose, single or two shots; several received placebo; per-sample allocation not given. Sampling took place 63 days after the first vaccine or placebo injection. The starting material was peripheral blood, obtained in a trial of Ad26.COV2.S vaccine versus placebo. This receptor was obtained from a person aged 18-65 years who received the Ad26.COV2.S COVID-19 vaccine or a placebo.

Here the CDR3 DNA reads TGTGCCAGCAGCGCAGGGGGCCTCTCCTACAATGAGCAGTTCTTC. Translated, it gives CASSAGGLSYNEQFF. V gene TRBV5-4 combines with J gene TRBJ2-1, with 8 bases fitting TRBD1. V shed 4 bases, J shed 0 bases, and the junction held 3 bases outside the gene matches. The CDR3 is 15 amino acids. The germline V gene has CDR1 SGHNT and CDR2 YYREEE (reference sequence).